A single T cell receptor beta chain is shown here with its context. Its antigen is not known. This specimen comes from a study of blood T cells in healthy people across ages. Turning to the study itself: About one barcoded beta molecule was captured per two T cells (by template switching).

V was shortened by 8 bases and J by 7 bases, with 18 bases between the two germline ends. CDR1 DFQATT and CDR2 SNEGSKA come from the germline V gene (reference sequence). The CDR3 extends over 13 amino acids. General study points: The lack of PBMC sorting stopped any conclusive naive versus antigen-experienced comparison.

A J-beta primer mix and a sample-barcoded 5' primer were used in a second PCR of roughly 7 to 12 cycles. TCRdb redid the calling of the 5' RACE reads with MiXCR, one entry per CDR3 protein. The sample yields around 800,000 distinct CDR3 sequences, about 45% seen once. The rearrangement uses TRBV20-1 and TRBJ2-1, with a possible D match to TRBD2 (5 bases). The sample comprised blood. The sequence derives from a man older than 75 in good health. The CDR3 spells CSPRGGSRNEQFF. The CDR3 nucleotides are TGCAGTCCCCGTGGCGGGTCTCGAAATGAGCAGTTCTTC.